The 28 T cell receptor beta chains presented below share a single source sample, sequenced in a study of blood T cells in healthy people across ages (dated by TCRdb to about 2015). The library was produced with 5' RACE. Sequencing relied on an Illumina HiSeq 2500. The second PCR ran for about 6 to 12 cycles and used a J-beta primer mix along with a sample-barcoded 5' primer. TCRdb took the public reads, trimmed them with fastp at Q25, ran MiXCR for clone calling and kept in-frame beta chains. Rows matching on CDR3 protein sequence are summarized as one entry with the most common DNA and genes. Counted in this sample were over a million distinct CDR3 sequences; roughly 24% of them appeared once. Together, the top ten hold around 0.75% of the sample. These data also featured in a second study, about T cells of mothers and their children.

Sequenced material: blood. These receptors all come from a girl under 10 years old in good health.

The chain has TRBV20-1 and TRBJ2-7, with D possibly TRBD1 on 5 matching bases. Germline V lookup: CDR1 DFQATT, CDR2 SNEGSKA (reference sequence). V lost 0 bases to trimming and J lost 2 bases, with 14 bases between them. The CDR3 spans 15 residues. CDR3 sequence (DNA): TGCAGTGCTAGAGATCGAGGACACGGGCCCTACGAGCAGTACTTC. Translation gives CSARDRGHGPYEQYF.

The chain is built from TRBV12-3 or TRBV12-4 and TRBJ2-3; D might be TRBD2 (5 bases). The CDR3 loop spans 11 amino acids. Between the trimmed V and J ends, which lost 8 bases and 10 bases, there was a span of 13 bases. As DNA, the CDR3 is TGTGCCAGCCGTCTGAGGGTGGCGCAGTATTTT. It specifies CASRLRVAQYF.

Only a few counts were recorded for this clonotype. The chain has TRBV7-9 and TRBJ1-6; D uncertain. The V end was cut by 5 bases, the J end by 6 bases, with 11 bases between. The CDR3 has 14 residues. Germline lookup yields CDR1 SEHNR and CDR2 FQNEAQ (reference sequence). The CDR3 spells CASSQAQPNSPLHF. The CDR3 nucleotides read TGTGCCAGCAGCCAGGCACAGCCTAATTCACCCCTCCACTTT.

The CDR3 DNA reads as TGCAGTGCTGCCAGGGAGATAGATGGCTACACCTTC. Translation: CSAAREIDGYTF. The chain is built from TRBV20-1 and TRBJ1-2; D might be TRBD1 (5 bases). Between the trimmed V and J ends, which lost 5 bases and 6 bases, there was a span of 13 bases. The germline gives CDR1 DFQATT, CDR2 SNEGSKA (reference sequence). The CDR3 has 12 residues.

The chain uses TRBV12-3 or TRBV12-4 and TRBJ1-5; no definite D call. The CDR3 is 14 residues long. Trimming removed 11 bases from V and 5 bases from J, with 19 bases in between. CDR3 region: CAVGPAGSDQPQHF. The CDR3 bases are TGTGCCGTCGGCCCTGCCGGGAGCGATCAGCCCCAGCATTTT.

Regarding this clonotype: One junction end does not reproduce the germline sequence, and a read error may be involved. This chain's CDR3 is CASSLDLGLAINEQFF. CDR3 in DNA: TGCGCCAGCAGCTTAGACCTGGGACTAGCTATAAATGAGCAGTTCTTC. The gene calls are TRBV11-2 and TRBJ2-1; 9 positions match TRBD2. In germline, CDR1 is SGHAT, CDR2 FQNNGV. This CDR3 spans 16 amino acids.

The chain has TRBV19 and TRBJ2-5; D is possibly TRBD2 (5 bases). Matching the DNA end better, TRBJ2-7 makes the J call doubtful. Per germline, CDR1 LNHDA and CDR2 SQIVND (reference sequence). The CDR3 is 14 amino acids. CDR3 DNA: TGTGCCAGTAGTATAGCGGGAATTGGCTACGAGCAGTACTTC. As protein: CASSIAGIGYEQYF.

The table lists this clonotype with a few counts. The V call is TRBV27, the J call TRBJ2-1; D is uncertain. The CDR3 contains 13 residues. The ends were cut back, 0 bases at V and 5 bases at J, with 5 bases in the middle. CDR1 and CDR2 from the germline V gene are MNHEY and SMNVEV (reference sequence). The CDR3 DNA reads as TGTGCCAGCAGTTTATCTCCCAACAATGAGCAGTTCTTC. Translation: CASSLSPNNEQFF.

The chain employs TRBV4-3 and TRBJ2-5; TRBD1 matches at 10 bases. Unmatched junction bases numbered 6, after V lost 1 base and J lost 4 bases. The CDR3 runs to 16 residues. From germline, CDR1 is LGHNA and CDR2 YSLEER. The DNA for the CDR3 is TGCGCCAGCAGCCAAGTAGACAGGGGGCTGGGAGAGACCCAGTACTTC. It yields the protein CASSQVDRGLGETQYF.

V usage is TRBV6-5 and J usage is TRBJ2-1, with TRBD2 matching 9 bases. CDR1 and CDR2 (germline): MNHEY, SVGAGI. J gave up 6 bases and V 6 bases, and 9 bases lay outside the gene matches. The CDR3 spans 15 residues. CDR3 in DNA: TGTGCCAGCAGACTCAGAAGCGGGGGGCGCAATGAGCAGTTCTTC. Its protein is CASRLRSGGRNEQFF.

This clonotype was observed a single time. The chain employs TRBV19 and TRBJ1-4; 7 positions agree with TRBD1. V lost 9 bases to trimming and J lost 8 bases; unmatched junction nucleotides: 12. Germline V gives CDR1 LNHDA, CDR2 SQIVND (reference sequence). This CDR3 has 14 residues. The CDR3 spells CASTTDRVGEKLFF. The CDR3 DNA reads TGTGCCAGCACAACTGACAGGGTAGGCGAAAAACTGTTTTTT.

This clonotype was seen a handful of times. The chain is built from TRBV29-1 and TRBJ1-2; the D is unclear. Germline V CDR1 and CDR2: SQVTM, ANQGSEA. Between the trimmed V and J ends, which lost 5 bases and 4 bases, there was a span of 11 bases. The CDR3 is 12 amino acids. As DNA, the CDR3 is TGCAGCGTTAATGCTGGTTCCTATGGCTACACCTTC. Protein: CSVNAGSYGYTF.

This clonotype was recorded a few times. The rearrangement joins TRBV5-1 to TRBJ2-5; 10 bases fit TRBD2. The J call may not be correct, given that the DNA end is closer to TRBJ2-1. This CDR3 comprises 16 residues. CDR1 is SGHRS, CDR2 YFSETQ, per germline. For the CDR3, the DNA is TGCGCCAGCAGCTCGGCCTTTGGGACTAGCGACGGTGAGCAGTTCTTC. Translating gives CASSSAFGTSDGEQFF.

In regard to this clonotype: A much larger clone lies a single base off, so this may be a read error. The chain recombines TRBV20-1 with TRBJ2-1; 7 bases map to TRBD2. The CDR3 sequence is 12 residues long. Germline CDR1 and CDR2: DFQATT and SNEGSKA (reference sequence). Unmatched junction bases numbered 0, after V lost 0 bases and J lost 7 bases. The CDR3 coding sequence is TGCAGTGCTAGAGAGCGGGAGAATGAGCAGTTCTTC. It codes for CSARERENEQFF.

The chain has TRBV29-1 and TRBJ2-1; no clear D. CDR1 and CDR2 (germline): SQVTM, ANQGSEA. The V and J ends lost 1 base and 6 bases respectively, with 16 bases between them. This CDR3 spans 15 amino acids. The CDR3 sequence is CSVEGPGTLSNEQFF. The CDR3 region has the DNA TGCAGCGTTGAAGGTCCAGGAACCTTATCCAATGAGCAGTTCTTC.

This clonotype was observed a few times. This rearrangement joins TRBV5-4 to TRBJ2-1, with 7 bases aligning to TRBD2. V gave up 3 bases and J gave up 4 bases; unmatched junction bases: 7. Germline V gives CDR1 SGHNT, CDR2 YYREEE (reference sequence). The CDR3 has 15 amino acids. CDR3: CASSSWGEGYNEQFF. Written as DNA, the CDR3 is TGTGCCAGCAGCTCTTGGGGGGAGGGATACAATGAGCAGTTCTTC.

The V call is TRBV7-9, the J call TRBJ2-5, with unresolved D. V gave up 1 base and J gave up 5 bases, with 14 bases separating them. CDR3 length: 15 residues. Germline V CDR1 and CDR2: SEHNR, FQNEAQ (reference sequence). CDR3 DNA: TGTGCCAGCAGCTTAGTCCCCGACCTCGGGGAGACCCAGTACTTC. Translating it yields CASSLVPDLGETQYF.

The chain joins TRBV12-5 to TRBJ1-1; D might be TRBD1 (5 bases). The CDR3 sequence is 13 residues long. Germline V CDR1 and CDR2: LGHNT, FRNRAP. Trimming removed 7 bases at V and 1 base at J, with 10 bases between. For the CDR3, the DNA is TGTGCTAGTGACTCTGGACAGAACACTGAAGCTTTCTTT. Translation: CASDSGQNTEAFF.

The chain employs TRBV6-5 and TRBJ1-2; possibly TRBD1 for D (5 bases). The CDR3 extends over 13 amino acids. Germline loops: CDR1 MNHEY, CDR2 SVGAGI. CDR3 nucleotide sequence: TGTGTCAGTGGCCTCTCCAGGGCGGATGGCTACACCTTC. Amino acid sequence: CVSGLSRADGYTF.

This clonotype was seen only a few times. This sequence joins TRBV12-3 or TRBV12-4 and TRBJ1-1; D is unclear. CDR3 length: 14 residues. V dropped 8 bases and J dropped 4 bases, with 17 bases sitting between them. In nucleotides, the CDR3 is TGTGCCAGCGTGACCGGACTGCCGGGCACTGAAGCTTTCTTT. Residues: CASVTGLPGTEAFF.

This clonotype was seen a few times. The CDR3 protein is CSVEVMRGGFF. CDR3 nucleotide sequence: TGCAGCGTTGAGGTCATGAGGGGAGGTTTCTTT. This chain links TRBV29-1 with TRBJ1-1; maybe TRBD1 (5 bases). The CDR3 covers 11 residues. The germline V and J ends were trimmed by 3 bases and 13 bases, with 15 bases remaining between them. The germline V gene encodes CDR1 SQVTM and CDR2 ANQGSEA.

This clonotype was picked up one time. This sequence joins TRBV4-2 and TRBJ2-5, with D perhaps matching TRBD1 (6 bases). The V end was cut by 4 bases, the J end by 2 bases, with 11 bases between. This CDR3 contains 14 residues. Germline-derived CDR1 and CDR2 are LGHNA and YNFKEQ. The chain's CDR3 is CASSLGQQQETQYF. The CDR3, as DNA: TGTGCCAGCAGCCTCGGACAGCAACAAGAGACCCAGTACTTC.

Concerning this clonotype: Just one base apart from a much larger clone, this may be a read error. This chain uses TRBV28 with TRBJ2-7; D is undetermined. CDR1 is MDHEN, CDR2 SYDVKM, per germline. V lost 1 base, J lost 3 bases, and 7 bases lay in between. The CDR3 is 13 residues long. The CDR3 DNA follows: TGTGCCAGCAGTTTATTTTCTCACTACGAGCAGTACTTC. Translation gives CASSLFSHYEQYF.

The chain recombines TRBV28 with TRBJ2-5, with 7 bases matching TRBD2. V was clipped by 6 bases and J by 2 bases; unmatched bases: 9. The CDR3 spans 15 residues. The germline gives CDR1 MDHEN, CDR2 SYDVKM. The CDR3 sequence is CASSHNSAGQETQYF. The CDR3 DNA is TGTGCCAGCAGCCACAATTCAGCGGGACAAGAGACCCAGTACTTC.

The chain is built from TRBV28 and TRBJ2-5, with 8 nucleotides matching TRBD2. The J call may not be correct, given that the DNA end is closer to TRBJ2-1. In germline, CDR1 is MDHEN, CDR2 SYDVKM. This CDR3 has 13 amino acids. The DNA of the CDR3 is TGTGCCAGCAGGGGCGGGAGGAACAATGAGCAGTTCTTC. The encoded protein is CASRGGRNNEQFF.

There are a few counts of this clonotype. The genes are TRBV7-9 and TRBJ1-1, with no clear D. CDR1 and CDR2 (germline): SEHNR, FQNEAQ (reference sequence). Trimming removed 1 base at V and 11 bases at J, with 17 bases between. The CDR3 is 14 residues long. CDR3 protein: CASSLGLGSLEAFF. The DNA of the CDR3 is TGTGCCAGCAGCTTAGGACTGGGCAGCTTGGAGGCTTTCTTT.

J is TRBJ2-4 and V is TRBV6-1; 9 bases are shared with TRBD1. Losses at the gene ends were 7 bases for V and 8 bases for J; bases not matched to a gene: 6. Germline V gives CDR1 MNHNS, CDR2 SASEGT. CDR3 length equals 13 residues. The CDR3 coding sequence is TGTGCCAGCACCTTGGACAGGGGAGACATTCAGTACTTC. Its translation: CASTLDRGDIQYF.

The rearrangement links TRBV6-5 to TRBJ2-1; D is unclear. Trimming took off 0 bases at V and 8 bases at J, with 8 bases between the two ends. Germline CDR1 reads MNHEY; CDR2 reads SVGAGI. This CDR3 comprises 13 residues. In nucleotides, the CDR3 is TGTGCCAGCAGTTACTCCCCGCTCTATGAGCAGTTCTTC. Translated: CASSYSPLYEQFF.